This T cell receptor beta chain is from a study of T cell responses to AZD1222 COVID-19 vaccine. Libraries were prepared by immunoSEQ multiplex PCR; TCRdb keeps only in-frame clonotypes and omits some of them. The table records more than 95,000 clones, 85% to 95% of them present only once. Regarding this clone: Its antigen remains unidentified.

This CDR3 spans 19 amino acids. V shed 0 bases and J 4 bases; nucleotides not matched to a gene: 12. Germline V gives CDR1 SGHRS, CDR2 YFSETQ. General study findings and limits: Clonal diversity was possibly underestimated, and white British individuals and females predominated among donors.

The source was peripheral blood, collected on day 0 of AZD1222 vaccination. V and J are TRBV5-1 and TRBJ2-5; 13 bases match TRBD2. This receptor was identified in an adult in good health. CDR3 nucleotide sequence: TGCGCCAGCAGCTTGGGAGCCGGGACTAGCGGGATCGCTCTAGAGACCCAGTACTTC. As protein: CASSLGAGTSGIALETQYF.